The following is a T cell receptor beta chain sequence with its context. The antigen is undetermined. Sequencing relied on a cDNA template that was reverse transcribed from extracted RNA. Data came from immunoSEQ multiplex PCR; TCRdb stores just in-frame clones and leaves some out. The table shows fewer than 150,000 clones, with around 58% occurring only once. V was clipped by 0 bases and J by 2 bases, with 13 bases between them. Germline CDR1 SEHNR, CDR2 FQNEAQ (reference sequence). This CDR3 is 16 amino acids long. The sample belongs to a study of CD8+ T cells in alopecia areata. For the study at large: Severity among treated patients was scored by the percentage of scalp area affected.

Treatment reported: oral pan-JAK inhibitor, 5-10 mg twice daily. Study results and caveats: While patients received tofacitinib, many expanded lesional clones remained present in scalp and blood.

The chain has TRBV7-9 and TRBJ2-5, with D perhaps given as TRBD1 or TRBD2 (6 bases each). The sequence came from a human donor with alopecia areata. This specimen was CD8+ T cells sorted from blood, taken at week 4, from a patient treated with tofacitinib. Here the CDR3 reads CASSLASGGPQETQYF. The CDR3 DNA follows: TGTGCCAGCAGCTTAGCGAGTGGGGGGCCTCAAGAGACCCAGTACTTC.